The 14 T cell receptor beta chains reported below all come from one sample, sequenced in a study of blood T cell repertoires in COVID-19. Produced via immunoSEQ multiplex PCR; TCRdb's table is partial and in-frame only. The table lists 350,000 to 400,000 clones, 86% of them singletons. Sample: peripheral blood. The receptor source for this set is a woman in her sixties with COVID-19, enrolled during active disease.

This clone has only one observation. The rearrangement uses TRBV5-1 and TRBJ2-7, with 8 bases fitting TRBD1. Trimming removed 4 bases from V and 0 bases from J; junction bases left unmatched: 6. Germline lookup yields CDR1 SGHRS and CDR2 YFSETQ. This CDR3 region has 15 residues. DNA of the CDR3: TGCGCCAGCAGCCCGGGACAGGTAAACTCCTACGAGCAGTACTTC. Protein product: CASSPGQVNSYEQYF.

This clone was picked up one time. The chain employs TRBV7-3 and TRBJ2-5, with D tentatively TRBD2 (6 bases). This CDR3 is built from 16 residues. Germline CDR1 reads SGHTA; CDR2 reads FQGTGA. Trimming left V 3 bases short and J 0 bases short, with 14 bases between. The chain's CDR3 is CASSFGSGGYQETQYF. As DNA, the CDR3 is TGTGCCAGCAGCTTCGGGAGCGGCGGGTACCAAGAGACCCAGTACTTC.

This clone was counted a few times. This chain joins TRBV7-9 and TRBJ1-5; the match to TRBD1 covers 7 bases. This CDR3 has 15 residues. Germline CDR1 SEHNR, CDR2 FQNEAQ (reference sequence). The V and J ends lost 5 bases and 2 bases, in that order; junction bases with no gene match: 6. The CDR3 sequence: CASSTTGTGNQPQHF. The CDR3 coding sequence is TGTGCCAGCAGCACGACCGGGACAGGCAATCAGCCCCAGCATTTT.

The chain uses TRBV5-5 and TRBJ2-7; D is perhaps TRBD1 (6 bases). V was pared by 5 bases and J by 6 bases, with 15 bases between. The CDR3 has 13 residues. Germline lookup yields CDR1 SGHKS and CDR2 YYEKEE (reference sequence). The CDR3 region has the DNA TGTGCCAGCAGTCCCGAGGGGGTAGGCGAGCAGTACTTC. Its protein is CASSPEGVGEQYF.

The V gene is TRBV15, the J gene TRBJ1-2; perhaps TRBD1 as D (5 bases). The CDR3 length is 17 residues. The germline CDR1 and CDR2 sequences are LNHNV and YYDKDF (reference sequence). Between the trimmed V and J ends, which lost 3 bases and 2 bases, there was a span of 19 bases. In nucleotides, the CDR3 is TGTGCCACCAGCAGTCAATGGGGGGGACGAGAAAACTATGGCTACACCTTC. The encoded protein is CATSSQWGGRENYGYTF. Drawing the rest from reference TRBV15 and TRBJ1-2, the complete variable domain is DAMVIQNPRYQVTQFGKPVTLSCSQTLNHNVMYWYQQKSSQAPKLLFHYYDKDFNNEADTPDNFQSRRPNTSFCFLDIRSPGLGDTAMYLCATSSQWGGRENYGYTFGSGTRLTVV.

V and J are TRBV5-5 and TRBJ2-5; TRBD2 matches 14 bases. Germline V lookup: CDR1 SGHKS, CDR2 YYEKEE (reference sequence). This CDR3 spans 17 amino acids. J gave up 5 bases and V 2 bases, and 8 bases lay outside the gene matches. The CDR3 region has the DNA TGTGCCAGCAGCTTTAGACTAGCGGGGGGGCCGGGGGAGACCCAGTACTTC. Translating it yields CASSFRLAGGPGETQYF.

This clone appeared once. V and J are TRBV9 and TRBJ2-7; tentatively, D is TRBD1 (5 bases). The germline CDR1 and CDR2 sequences are SGDLS and YYNGEE. V was clipped by 4 bases and J by 0 bases, with 14 bases between them. The CDR3 length is 15 residues. The CDR3 sequence is CASSLSGMYSYEQYF. The CDR3 nucleotides read TGTGCCAGCAGCTTGTCAGGGATGTACTCCTACGAGCAGTACTTC.

This rearrangement joins TRBV9 to TRBJ2-1; 13 bases are shared with TRBD2. The germline CDR1 and CDR2 sequences are SGDLS and YYNGEE. Losses at the gene ends were 0 bases for V and 8 bases for J; bases not matched to a gene: 8. The CDR3 length is 17 residues. The CDR3 nucleotides are TGTGCCAGCAGCGTAGCTGGGGGACTAGCGGGGTATGATGAGCAGTTCTTC. It specifies CASSVAGGLAGYDEQFF.

This rearrangement joins TRBV29-1 to TRBJ1-1, with D perhaps TRBD1 (6 bases). The V and J ends lost 4 bases and 10 bases respectively, with 22 bases between them. The CDR3 covers 14 residues. Germline CDR1 and CDR2: SQVTM and ANQGSEA. CDR3 residues: CSVVKNRDHLPAFF. The DNA of the CDR3 is TGCAGCGTTGTGAAAAACAGGGACCACCTTCCAGCTTTCTTT.

The chain carries TRBV27 and TRBJ1-3; D is unclear. The ends were cut back, 5 bases at V and 3 bases at J, with 8 bases in the middle. This CDR3 spans 13 amino acids. Germline V lookup: CDR1 MNHEY, CDR2 SMNVEV (reference sequence). CDR3 sequence: CASSRTYGNTIYF. DNA of the CDR3: TGTGCCAGCAGTAGGACTTATGGAAACACCATATATTTT.

CDR3 DNA sequence: TGTGCCAGTAGTACCTCCGGAACCGAGGCTTACTATGGCTACACCTTC. Its translation: CASSTSGTEAYYGYTF. The rearrangement joins TRBV19 to TRBJ1-2; D uncertain. Germline V gene data show CDR1 as LNHDA and CDR2 as SQIVND (reference sequence). This CDR3 region has 16 residues. V gave up 4 bases and J gave up 3 bases, with 18 bases separating them.

The rearrangement links TRBV7-2 to TRBJ1-6; a possible D gene is TRBD1 (6 bases). V gave up 4 bases and J gave up 3 bases, with 10 bases separating them. The CDR3 runs 15 residues. CDR1 is SGHTA and CDR2 is FQGNSA in the germline V gene. The DNA for the CDR3 is TGTGCCAGCAGCTCCCAGGGGTACTATAATTCACCCCTCCACTTT. This encodes CASSSQGYYNSPLHF. Full variable domain (rest looked up from reference TRBV7-2 and TRBJ1-6): GAGVSQSPSNKVTEKGKDVELRCDPISGHTALYWYRQSLGQGLEFLIYFQGNSAPDKSGLPSDRFSAERTGGSVSTLTIQRTQQEDSAVYLCASSSQGYYNSPLHFGNGTRLTVT.

This clone is a singleton in its sample. The chain links TRBV19 to TRBJ1-5, with 7 bases that match TRBD1. Germline trimming cut 5 bases from V and 0 bases from J; bases unmatched to any gene: 7. This CDR3 comprises 16 residues. CDR1 LNHDA and CDR2 SQIVND come from the germline V gene (reference sequence). This CDR3 is CASSARNRGSNQPQHF. The CDR3 coding sequence is TGTGCCAGTAGTGCCAGAAACAGGGGTAGCAATCAGCCCCAGCATTTT.

The chain carries TRBV5-6 and TRBJ1-2; a possible D gene is TRBD1 (6 bases). Germline loops: CDR1 SGHDT, CDR2 YYEEEE. V was pared by 4 bases and J by 2 bases, with 15 bases between. The CDR3 contains 15 residues. The CDR3 coding sequence is TGTGCCAGCAGCCCCCCCGGGACACCCAACTATGGCTACACCTTC. Its translation is CASSPPGTPNYGYTF.